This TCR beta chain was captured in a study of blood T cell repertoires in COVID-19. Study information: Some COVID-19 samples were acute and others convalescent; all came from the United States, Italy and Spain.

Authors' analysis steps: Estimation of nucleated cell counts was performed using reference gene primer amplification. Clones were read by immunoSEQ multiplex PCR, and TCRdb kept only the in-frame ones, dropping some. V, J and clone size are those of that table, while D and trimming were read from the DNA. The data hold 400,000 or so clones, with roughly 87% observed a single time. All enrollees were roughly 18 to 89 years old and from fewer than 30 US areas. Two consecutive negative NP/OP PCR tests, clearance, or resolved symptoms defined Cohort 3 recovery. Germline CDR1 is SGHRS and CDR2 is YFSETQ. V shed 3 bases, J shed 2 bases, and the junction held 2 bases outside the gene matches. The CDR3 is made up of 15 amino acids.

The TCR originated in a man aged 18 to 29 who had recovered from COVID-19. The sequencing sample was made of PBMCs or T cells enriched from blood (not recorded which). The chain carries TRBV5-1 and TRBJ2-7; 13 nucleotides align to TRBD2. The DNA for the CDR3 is TGCGCCAGCAGCTGGACTAGCGGGAGTGCCTACGAGCAGTACTTC. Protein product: CASSWTSGSAYEQYF.